The 13 T cell receptor beta chains presented below share a single source sample, sequenced in a study of blood T cell repertoires in COVID-19. Sequencing was performed with immunoSEQ multiplex PCR; in TCRdb, only in-frame clones are kept and a portion is missing. Seen here are under 200,000 clones, about 84% observed once, and the top ten hold about 6%. Input material: PBMCs or T cells enriched from blood (not recorded which). The source of these receptors is a man in his forties with acute COVID-19.

The chain combines TRBV27 with TRBJ1-5; D may be TRBD1 (5 bases). Germline assignment: CDR1 MNHEY and CDR2 SMNVEV (reference sequence). The V end lost 7 bases, the J end lost 1 base, and 17 bases lay between the germline ends. This CDR3 comprises 16 residues. CDR3 DNA sequence: TGTGCCAGCAAACCGGACTTACGGGGGAGCAATCAGCCCCAGCATTTT. Translated, it gives CASKPDLRGSNQPQHF.

The chain joins TRBV5-1 to TRBJ2-3; TRBD2 is a possible D gene (5 bases). Germline CDR1 is SGHRS and CDR2 is YFSETQ. The CDR3 spans 15 residues. Between the trimmed V and J ends, which lost 1 base and 0 bases, there was a span of 9 bases. The chain's CDR3 is CASSLLAPSTDTQYF. The DNA for the CDR3 is TGCGCCAGCAGCTTGCTAGCTCCCAGCACAGATACGCAGTATTTT.

The CDR3, as DNA: TGCGCCAGCAGCCAAGCCCAGACAGGGGGTGGAAACACCATATATTTT. It encodes CASSQAQTGGGNTIYF. V gene TRBV4-1 combines with J gene TRBJ1-3, with 9 positions matching TRBD1. Losses at the gene ends were 1 base for V and 3 bases for J; bases not matched to a gene: 4. This CDR3 contains 16 residues. Germline-derived CDR1 and CDR2 are MGHRA and YSYEKL.

The V gene is TRBV24-1, the J gene TRBJ2-2, with unresolved D. Trimming took 1 base from V and 6 from J, leaving 5 bases between them. This CDR3 comprises 13 residues. Germline CDR1 reads KGHDR; CDR2 reads SFDVKD. The CDR3, as DNA: TGTGCCACCAGTGATTTTATCCCCGGGGAGCTGTTTTTT. Translating it yields CATSDFIPGELFF.

The chain joins TRBV4-1 to TRBJ2-2; 8 bases agree with TRBD1. Germline V gene sequence: CDR1 MGHRA, CDR2 YSYEKL. Germline trimming cut 5 bases from V and 5 bases from J; bases unmatched to any gene: 10. The CDR3 sequence is 16 residues long. CDR3 DNA: TGCGCCAGCAGCGAAACACAGGGGGATGAAACCGGGGAGCTGTTTTTT. Translated, it gives CASSETQGDETGELFF.

V gene TRBV28 combines with J gene TRBJ1-6; D possibly corresponds to TRBD1 (6 bases). Germline assignment: CDR1 MDHEN and CDR2 SYDVKM. This CDR3 comprises 15 residues. The V end lost 5 bases, the J end lost 6 bases, and 14 bases lay between the germline ends. The CDR3 DNA reads TGTGCCAGCAGTCAGCTCGGGACAAGTAATTCACCCCTCCACTTT. Amino acid sequence: CASSQLGTSNSPLHF.

The V gene is TRBV7-6, the J gene TRBJ2-2; 10 nucleotides line up with TRBD2. Germline V lookup: CDR1 SGHVS, CDR2 FNYEAQ. V gave up 5 bases and J gave up 0 bases; unmatched junction bases: 3. The CDR3 sequence is 16 residues long. The chain's CDR3 is CASSPGLAANTGELFF. The CDR3 DNA follows: TGTGCCAGCAGCCCAGGACTAGCGGCGAACACCGGGGAGCTGTTTTTT.

This clone was counted between two and nine times. The chain combines TRBV2 with TRBJ2-7; D unclear. Trimming removed 6 bases at V and 6 bases at J, with 21 bases between. The germline gives CDR1 SNHLY, CDR2 FYNNEI. This CDR3 comprises 15 residues. CDR3 in amino acids: CASRTRGSERGEQYF. The CDR3 DNA is TGTGCCAGCAGAACCCGAGGCTCGGAAAGAGGCGAGCAGTACTTC. The complete variable domain, with remaining parts taken from reference TRBV2 and TRBJ2-7, reads EPEVTQTPSHQVTQMGQEVILRCVPISNHLYFYWYRQILGQKVEFLVSFYNNEISEKSEIFDDQFSVERPDGSNFTLKIRSTKLEDSAMYFCASRTRGSERGEQYFGPGTRLTVT.

This sequence joins TRBV29-1 and TRBJ2-7, with D unclear. The CDR3 consists of 13 residues. Germline V gene lookup returns CDR1 SQVTM and CDR2 ANQGSEA. V shed 7 bases and J shed 0 bases, with 13 bases lying between them. CDR3: CSASTASSYEQYF. CDR3 sequence (DNA): TGCAGCGCCTCGACTGCCTCCTCCTACGAGCAGTACTTC.

The rearrangement uses TRBV3-1 (or the pseudogene TRBV3-2) and TRBJ1-2; D not resolved. The ends were cut back, 0 bases at V and 7 bases at J, with 9 bases in the middle. Germline values: CDR1 LGHDT, CDR2 YNNKEL (reference sequence). CDR3 length: 13 amino acids. The chain's CDR3 is CASSQDGVAGYTF. Written as DNA, the CDR3 is TGTGCCAGCAGCCAAGATGGCGTAGCTGGCTACACCTTC.

This clone has a handful of counts. The chain recombines TRBV6-5 with TRBJ1-1; tentative D call: TRBD1 (5 bases). Trimming left V 6 bases short and J 5 bases short, with 13 bases between. CDR1 and CDR2 from the germline V gene are MNHEY and SVGAGI. The CDR3 sequence is 13 residues long. The CDR3 DNA sequence: TGTGCCAGCAGCTCAGGGCGATGGACTGAAGCTTTCTTT. Amino acids: CASSSGRWTEAFF.

This clone was recorded only once. The chain is built from TRBV7-9 and TRBJ1-6; unclear D gene. Trimming took 1 base from V and 7 from J, leaving 14 bases between them. CDR1 and CDR2 (germline): SEHNR, FQNEAQ (reference sequence). The CDR3 sequence is 16 residues long. CDR3 in amino acids: CASSLGAGHSNSPLHF. In nucleotides, the CDR3 is TGTGCCAGCAGCTTAGGGGCGGGTCACTCAAATTCACCCCTCCACTTT.

V is TRBV5-1 and J is TRBJ2-5; maybe TRBD1 (6 bases). Trimming left V 4 bases short and J 3 bases short, with 10 bases between. The CDR3 covers 13 residues. Germline V CDR1 and CDR2: SGHRS, YFSETQ. CDR3 sequence (DNA): TGCGCCAGCAGCGCGGACAGCGAAGAGACCCAGTACTTC. Translated: CASSADSEETQYF.